Described below is a single T cell receptor beta chain sequence and its context. Its antigen specificity is not known. No much larger clone exists at a distance of one base, and base qualities are not known. Per the publication, the time point label means: baseline before first vaccination. Vaccinee samples were obtained from the UK trials COV001 and COV002, which included a single-blind randomized controlled phase 2/3 trial of AZD1222 (ChAdOx1 nCoV-19) in healthy adults. For TCRbeta chain sequencing, PBMC samples were collected from trial participants at day 0 and at day 28 after the second dose. The data stem from a study of T cell responses to AZD1222 COVID-19 vaccine (dated by TCRdb to about 2021). Some background on the complete study: AZD1222 recipients given second doses at about 4 weeks or at about 12 weeks were pooled, since spike-specific TCR depth and breadth were not found to differ between the two schedules. A total of under 250 trial participants underwent TCR sequencing, of whom 207 had received two doses of AZD1222 and some 25 had received two doses of the MenACWY control vaccine. Enrollment into the trials was organized by age into subgroups of 18-55, 56-69 and 70-plus years, and those subgroups contained approximately 160, 26 and 62 TCR-sequenced participants, respectively.

The CDR3 regions of human TCRbeta chains were subjected to immunosequencing. The paper's processing steps were these. Repertoire TCRs were matched against a reference library of SARS-CoV-2-specific TCRs generated with the MIRA antigen-specificity platform. Breadth was defined as the fraction of unique TCRs that were SARS-CoV-2-associated. Depth was defined as the fraction of total T cells that were SARS-CoV-2-associated. Using the MIRA data, each spike-specific TCR was assigned both to the spike region to which the TCR was reactive and to a CD4 or CD8 class. Log10-transformed breadth and depth values were compared by one-way ANOVA with Sidak's multiple comparisons tests. Drawn from immuneACCESS, this table holds only the in-frame rearrangements with V and J called that TCRdb kept. Clones are partly lost; checked studies trace under half to an unresolved V gene and leave the rest unexplained. V, J and clone size are taken as reported in that table, and D and trimming were inferred from the DNA itself. Recorded for this sample are tens of thousands of clones; 88% of them occurred a single time. Around 20% of the sample comes from the top ten.

The paper's findings and limits, for the study overall: Participants were mostly white British and included more females than males, and it was suggested by the authors that clonal diversity may have been underestimated. Because no samples from the day 14 peak response were available, repertoires could be characterized only after the peak T cell response. Conclusions about previously exposed vaccinees were limited because only six or seven AZD1222 recipients were SARS-CoV-2 seropositive at baseline. Vaccine-associated CD4 TCRs spanned the whole spike protein, with dominant responses in regions 160-218 and 743-854. Reportedly, close to half of the unique spike-specific TCRs recognized epitopes lying outside the regions that are mutated in the B.1.351 and B.1.1.7 variants. After two AZD1222 doses, both the breadth and the depth of spike-specific TCRs were significantly higher than at day 0 and than in MenACWY recipients. In the small 56-69-year group, the increase in depth fell short of significance, most likely because of low power.

The material was peripheral blood, obtained on day 0 of AZD1222 vaccination. The TCR sequence derives from an adult in good health.

The sequenced DNA: TGTGCCAGCAACTCCGCGCCGAACACCGGGGAGCTGTTTTTT. It is translated as CASNSAPNTGELFF. The rearranged segments are TRBV2 and TRBJ2-2, with the D gene not clear enough to name. Reading the germline V gene gives CDR1 SNHLY and CDR2 FYNNEI. The CDR3 contains 14 residues, cysteine and phenylalanine counted. Only the CDR3 DNA is retained, 42 bases long and in frame from the first base. Deletion took 7 bases off V and 0 bases off J, with a span of 9 bases between the germline ends.